This section outlines one TCR beta chain sequence together with its context. The clone's antigen remains unknown. No much larger clone is present one base from it, and per-base qualities are unavailable. This sample also contains other DNA sequences that code for the same CDR3. This sample stems from a study of shared clonotypes between healthy human individuals (dated by TCRdb to 2018 to 2020). In terms of the full investigation: Two women and three men aged 18 to 49 years were included in the cohort. For each donor, CD4 naive and CD4 memory were each run on three plates, CD8 naive on two plates, and CD8 memory on one plate. Libraries were prepared and TCR repertoires were sequenced by different laboratories using diverse techniques, in order to increase sequencing depth and limit assay-specific biases. To estimate repertoire size and how much clonotype sharing occurs between individuals, the study deeply sequenced the blood TCR repertoires of roughly 5 healthy adults. Per donor, leukapheresis produced somewhere between about 0.9 and 9 billion PBMCs.

Using the deep immunoSEQ assay, multiplex PCR amplified TCR CDR3 regions from genomic DNA. For each cell subset, the extracted genomic DNA was distributed evenly across all wells of several immunoSEQ 96-well plates, and each plate served as one replicate. For sorted subsets, approximately 210 ng of genomic DNA, equivalent to 30,000 or so T cell genomes, went into each replicate PCR. The purified libraries were quantified using a Qubit 3.0 fluorometer, sized with a Bioanalyzer 2100, and then quantified again using the KAPA Library Quantification kit. A separate single-read 150-cycle Illumina NextSeq 550 flow cell was used to sequence each immunoSEQ 96-well plate. In the authors' own workflow: Because only junctional sequences without quality scores were contained in the immunoSEQ output, filtering matching that applied to full-length reads could not be performed. Sequences were annotated with PyIR, a Python wrapper for IgBLAST v1.9, and V/J genes and CDR3 were assigned using IMGT germline references. Any read was removed if the V/J assignment was weak (E-value above 1e-6), the CDR3 was missing, or the read contained stop codons, out-of-frame junctions, or ambiguous translated residues. A V3J clonotype was defined by an identical inferred V gene, J gene, and CDR3 amino acid sequence. The percentage overlap between two repertoires was calculated by dividing the number of shared unique clonotypes by the size of the smaller repertoire. Repertoire richness was assessed with RTK rarefaction, the Chao1 estimator, and Recon v2.1 estimates of unobserved clonotypes. Generation probabilities were computed with OLGA for all TCRbeta clonotypes obtained by the gDNA method from several donors. TCRdb retrieved this table from immuneACCESS and kept in-frame rearrangements only. Not all clones are present; in checked studies, unresolved V genes account for under half, and no reason is known for the remainder. Clonal size and the V and J genes are those of that table, whereas D and trimming came from the DNA. The sample includes around 2,000,000 clones, with about 95% observed a single time. The ten largest account for approximately 1.2% of the sample.

For the CD8 naive samples, CD45RO-negative cells were positively selected for CCR7, yielding a CD45RA+CCR7+ population from which TemRA cells were excluded. The donors were healthy, HIV-negative adults with no recently reported acute infections or vaccinations. Only Caucasian adults living in Nashville, Tennessee, USA were represented among the donors. Blood was collected by leukapheresis, and PBMCs were isolated by Ficoll-Histopaque density gradient centrifugation and then cryopreserved in liquid nitrogen vapor phase. Analytical flow cytometry was used to check the purity and quantity of every magnetically sorted T cell population. From each sorted fraction, genomic DNA was isolated and quantified by UV absorbance on a Nanodrop 2000c. The germline V gene specifies SGDLS as CDR1 and YYNGEE as CDR2. V is clipped by 0 bases and J by 4 bases, and the sequence between their germline boundaries is 14 bases long. From the cysteine through the phenylalanine, the CDR3 covers 16 amino acids. Only the CDR3 region is kept as DNA, spanning 48 bases read in frame from base 1.

What the study reported, not specific to this receptor: Compared with non-shared clonotypes, the clonotypes found in all four sorted-subset donors had higher generation probabilities. Pairwise subsampling indicated that sequencing depth was expected to affect the degree of clonotype sharing among donors. Sampling was limited to blood, and TCR repertoires in tissue likely differ from TCR repertoires in blood. The small number of donors limited the genetic and exposure-history diversity represented. When a few donors were compared, the shared fraction of clonotypes was about 5.2% for naive CD4, over 3% for naive CD8, 2.3% for memory CD4, and 0.35% to 0.5% for memory CD8. Rarefaction of sorted-subset datasets indicated incomplete sequencing despite the large sequencing depth. Larger estimated clonotype richness was generally found for naive subsets than for memory subsets.

The chain is made from TRBV9 and TRBJ2-1; the D gene assignment is ambiguous. The source material was naive CD8+ T cells sorted from blood. What this sample's cell subset or site label stands for: CD45RA+CCR7+. This receptor was obtained from a man between 18 and 35 years old in good health. The sequence in DNA is TGTGCCAGCAGCGTAGCTACGTCGGGCTCTTACAATGAGCAGTTCTTC. Its translation is CASSVATSGSYNEQFF.